The 29 T cell receptor beta chains given below trace back to one sample, sequenced in a study of shared clonotypes between healthy human individuals. TCRdb's table, derived via immunoSEQ multiplex PCR, lists solely in-frame clones and lacks some. Of 2 million to 2.5 million clones listed, 92% are singletons. The sequenced sample was naive CD4+ T cells from PBMCs. Subset indicated: CD45RA+ positively selected. These receptors all stem from a man aged 18 to 30 in good health. Some clones in this sample may be carry-over from other donors' samples.

The chain carries TRBV29-1 and TRBJ2-5, with 12 positions matching TRBD1. The J call is in doubt because the DNA end fits TRBJ2-7 better. Per germline, CDR1 SQVTM and CDR2 ANQGSEA. The CDR3 totals 16 residues. This CDR3 is CSVDTSRDRGRPEQYF. Written as DNA, the CDR3 is TGCAGCGTTGACACATCACGGGACAGGGGGCGCCCCGAGCAGTACTTC.

The rearrangement joins TRBV25-1 to TRBJ1-2; a possible D gene is TRBD1 (6 bases). The germline gives CDR1 MGHDK, CDR2 SYGVNS. There are 16 residues in the CDR3. V lost 4 bases, J lost 8 bases, and 23 bases lay in between. The CDR3 DNA reads as TGTGCCAGCAGTGCCCACCCCGGGACACGGTCTGGGGGCTACACCTTC. Protein product: CASSAHPGTRSGGYTF.

A few counts support this clone. Other DNA sequences of this sample code for an identical CDR3. The J gene is TRBJ1-4, the V gene TRBV5-1; the D is unclear. V lost 1 base and J lost 0, with 4 bases in between. The CDR3 loop spans 14 amino acids. Germline V gene data show CDR1 as SGHRS and CDR2 as YFSETQ. CDR3: CASSLTATNEKLFF. The CDR3 nucleotides read TGCGCCAGCAGCTTGACGGCAACTAATGAAAAACTGTTTTTT.

This rearrangement joins TRBV10-3 to TRBJ2-7; D not resolved. The germline V and J ends were trimmed by 3 bases and 9 bases, with 24 bases remaining between them. The CDR3 consists of 16 residues. CDR1 is ENHRY and CDR2 is SYGVKD in the germline V gene. CDR3 in DNA: TGTGCCATCAGTGACGCTTTTATGGATTTTCACCTAGGGCAGTACTTC. It yields the protein CAISDAFMDFHLGQYF.

The rearrangement links TRBV19 to TRBJ1-2, with 7 bases lining up with TRBD1. Looked up from germline, CDR1 is LNHDA and CDR2 is SQIVND (reference sequence). With 4 bases clipped from V and 6 bases from J, the junction kept 8 bases outside the gene matches. This CDR3 has 14 residues. CDR3 loop: CASSRQGRGDGYTF. Here the CDR3 DNA reads TGTGCCAGTAGTAGACAGGGCCGAGGGGATGGCTACACCTTC.

This clone was counted a single time. This chain joins TRBV5-1 and TRBJ2-2, with TRBD1 matching 8 bases. The V segment lost 0 bases and the J segment 7 bases; nucleotides outside the gene matches: 5. The CDR3 contains 15 residues. Germline values: CDR1 SGHRS, CDR2 YFSETQ. CDR3: CASSLDGQGNGELFF. The DNA for the CDR3 is TGCGCCAGCAGCTTGGACGGACAGGGTAACGGGGAGCTGTTTTTT.

On this clone itself: Distinct nucleotide sequences in the sample also encode this CDR3. The chain has TRBV5-1 and TRBJ1-3; D not resolved. Germline lookup yields CDR1 SGHRS and CDR2 YFSETQ. The CDR3 consists of 11 residues. The V gene lost 7 bases and the J gene lost 7 bases, with 9 bases spanning the gap. CDR3 protein: CASRGGNTIYF. CDR3 sequence (DNA): TGCGCCAGCCGGGGAGGGAACACCATATATTTT.

The chain's CDR3 is CASSLAAGPSYVEQYF. For the CDR3, the DNA is TGCGCCAGCAGCTTGGCCGCGGGTCCGTCTTATGTCGAGCAGTACTTC. The chain is built from TRBV5-1 and TRBJ2-7; D might be TRBD2 (5 bases). V was pared by 0 bases and J by 6 bases, with 19 bases between. Germline-derived CDR1 and CDR2 are SGHRS and YFSETQ. This CDR3 contains 16 residues.

In DNA form, the CDR3 reads TGTGCCAGCTTCGGGGGCTACGAGCAGTACTTC. Translation: CASFGGYEQYF. The rearrangement links TRBV28 to TRBJ2-7, with D perhaps matching TRBD2 (6 bases). The CDR3 is 11 amino acids. The germline gives CDR1 MDHEN, CDR2 SYDVKM. V was cut by 8 bases and J by 3 bases, with 8 bases left in between.

This chain uses TRBV5-4 with TRBJ2-3, with D unclear. CDR3 length: 16 amino acids. Per the germline V gene, CDR1 is SGHNT and CDR2 is YYREEE (reference sequence). Trimming left V 4 bases short and J 0 bases short, with 15 bases between. The CDR3 nucleotides are TGTGCCAGCAGCCTGCGAGAATACCCTAGCACAGATACGCAGTATTTT. This translates into CASSLREYPSTDTQYF.

The chain links TRBV5-8 to TRBJ1-1; tentative D call: TRBD1 (5 bases). There are 16 residues in the CDR3. Germline CDR1 and CDR2: SGHTS and YDEGEE. Trimming stripped 4 bases from V and 3 bases from J, with 19 bases between. The CDR3 protein is CASSRVEGARDTEAFF. For the CDR3, the DNA is TGTGCCAGCAGCCGGGTTGAAGGGGCGCGGGACACTGAAGCTTTCTTT. Filled out from reference TRBV5-8 and TRBJ1-1, the complete variable domain reads EAGVTQSPTHLIKTRGQQATLRCSPISGHTSVYWYQQALGLGLQFLLWYDEGEERNRGNFPPRFSGRQFPNYSSELNVNALELEDSALYLCASSRVEGARDTEAFFGQGTRLTVV.

This clone was counted a single time. The J gene is TRBJ2-1, the V gene TRBV29-1, with 8 bases fitting TRBD1. With V trimmed by 7 bases and J by 14 bases, 19 bases remained unmatched. Germline-derived CDR1 and CDR2 are SQVTM and ANQGSEA. The CDR3 sequence is 14 residues long. CDR3 DNA: TGCAGCGCCCCGCTGGGGAGGACAGGGTTCCCTGAGTTCTTC. The encoded protein is CSAPLGRTGFPEFF.

V usage is TRBV2 and J usage is TRBJ1-5; no firm D call. With 6 bases removed from V and 6 bases from J, the gap between germline ends came to 9 bases. The length of the CDR3 is 12 residues. The germline V gene has CDR1 SNHLY and CDR2 FYNNEI. CDR3 DNA: TGTGCCAGCAGGGGGTATAGTCAGCCCCAGCATTTT. It yields the protein CASRGYSQPQHF.

This chain joins TRBV10-3 and TRBJ2-1, with TRBD2 matching 15 bases. This CDR3 spans 14 amino acids. V lost 4 bases to trimming and J lost 10 bases; unmatched junction nucleotides: 2. Germline V gene sequence: CDR1 ENHRY, CDR2 SYGVKD. The CDR3 sequence: CAISGGTSGREQFF. CDR3 nucleotide sequence: TGTGCCATCAGTGGCGGGACTAGCGGGAGGGAGCAGTTCTTC.

This clone was observed a few times. CDR3 DNA: TGTGCCATCAGGGGCAGGGGGGCCACTGAAGCTTTCTTT. Protein product: CAIRGRGATEAFF. The chain recombines TRBV10-3 with TRBJ1-1; 7 bases map to TRBD1. With V trimmed by 6 bases and J by 4 bases, 5 bases remained unmatched. The CDR3 covers 13 residues. Germline CDR1 and CDR2: ENHRY and SYGVKD.

The V gene is TRBV29-1, the J gene TRBJ1-1; a possible D gene is TRBD1 (6 bases). The CDR3 runs to 11 residues. The germline V and J ends were trimmed by 6 bases and 6 bases, with 11 bases remaining between them. Germline CDR1 SQVTM, CDR2 ANQGSEA. The CDR3 region has the DNA TGCAGCGTCGCTCGGACAGCTGAAGCTTTCTTT. Translated: CSVARTAEAFF.

In nucleotides, the CDR3 is TGTGCCAGCAGCCCGGGGACACTCCCCTATGGCTACACCTTC. As protein: CASSPGTLPYGYTF. The J gene is TRBJ1-2, the V gene TRBV5-4; tentatively, D is TRBD1 (6 bases). Looked up from germline, CDR1 is SGHNT and CDR2 is YYREEE (reference sequence). There are 14 residues in the CDR3. V lost 4 bases, J lost 4 bases, and 14 bases lay in between.

This chain uses TRBV14 with TRBJ1-2; D call uncertain. Germline assignment: CDR1 SGHDN and CDR2 FVKESK. Deletions cut 4 bases from V and 2 bases from J, with 11 bases between. CDR3 size: 14 residues. The CDR3 region is CASSRRVGNYGYTF. CDR3 bases: TGTGCCAGCAGCCGGCGCGTGGGGAACTATGGCTACACCTTC.

This chain joins TRBV7-2 and TRBJ2-3, with 8 bases identical to TRBD2. Germline V gives CDR1 SGHTA, CDR2 FQGNSA. The trim removed 5 bases at V and 2 bases at J, leaving 3 bases unmatched. CDR3 length: 14 residues. The CDR3 here is CASSELAATDTQYF. In nucleotides, the CDR3 is TGTGCCAGCAGCGAACTAGCGGCCACAGATACGCAGTATTTT.

V gene TRBV13 combines with J gene TRBJ1-4; D unresolved. V was clipped by 2 bases and J by 4 bases, with 11 bases between them. CDR3 length: 15 residues. From germline, CDR1 is PRHDT and CDR2 FYEKMQ (reference sequence). CDR3 sequence reads: CASSLNGRNNEKLFF. The CDR3 bases are TGTGCCAGCAGCTTAAACGGCAGGAATAATGAAAAACTGTTTTTT. Looking up the rest from reference TRBV13 and TRBJ1-4 gives the full variable domain: AAGVIQSPRHLIKEKRETATLKCYPIPRHDTVYWYQQGPGQDPQFLISFYEKMQSDKGSIPDRFSAQQFSDYHSELNMSSLELGDSALYFCASSLNGRNNEKLFFGSGTQLSVL.

The V call is TRBV28, the J call TRBJ2-7, with D perhaps matching TRBD1 (6 bases). CDR1 MDHEN and CDR2 SYDVKM come from the germline V gene. This CDR3 comprises 17 residues. Trimming shortened V by 7 bases and J by 9 bases, and 31 bases separated the two germline ends. CDR3 loop: CASTPGDLRGSRLGQYF. The CDR3 DNA is TGTGCCAGCACCCCCGGCGATCTCAGGGGATCTCGACTGGGGCAGTACTTC.

The rearrangement uses TRBV28 and TRBJ2-7; possibly TRBD2 for D (6 bases). The germline CDR1 and CDR2 sequences are MDHEN and SYDVKM. The CDR3 covers 16 residues. Deletions cut 6 bases from V and 2 bases from J, with 20 bases between. The CDR3 DNA is TGTGCCAGCAGCCTCCAGGTTAGCGGTTCCCCCTACGAGCAGTACTTC. It is translated as CASSLQVSGSPYEQYF.

The rearrangement uses TRBV5-1 and TRBJ2-7; 9 nucleotides match TRBD1. In germline, CDR1 is SGHRS, CDR2 YFSETQ. This CDR3 is built from 16 residues. V dropped 2 bases and J dropped 7; count of bases not matched to a gene: 13. CDR3 residues: CASSLDPGQGSDEQYF. DNA of the CDR3: TGCGCCAGCAGCTTAGATCCGGGACAGGGATCTGATGAGCAGTACTTC. The variable domain in full, with the rest retrieved from reference TRBV5-1 and TRBJ2-7, is KAGVTQTPRYLIKTRGQQVTLSCSPISGHRSVSWYQQTPGQGLQFLFEYFSETQRNKGNFPGRFSGRQFSNSRSEMNVSTLELGDSALYLCASSLDPGQGSDEQYFGPGTRLTVT.

V gene TRBV5-4 combines with J gene TRBJ2-3; 14 bases fit TRBD2. This CDR3 is 18 amino acids long. Looked up from germline, CDR1 is SGHNT and CDR2 is YYREEE (reference sequence). V shed 3 bases, J shed 1 base, and the junction held 7 bases outside the gene matches. For the CDR3, the DNA is TGTGCCAGCAGCTGGGGACTAGCGGGAGTTGGGGGCACAGATACGCAGTATTTT. The encoded protein is CASSWGLAGVGGTDTQYF.

CDR3 amino acids: CASSLTGGVGSPLHF. CDR3 DNA sequence: TGTGCCAGCAGTTTAACTGGGGGGGTAGGATCACCCCTCCACTTT. The chain links TRBV28 to TRBJ1-6; tentatively, D is TRBD1 (5 bases). Germline CDR1 MDHEN, CDR2 SYDVKM. Between the trimmed V and J ends, which lost 2 bases and 10 bases, there was a span of 15 bases. The CDR3 is 15 amino acids.

This chain uses TRBV7-2 with TRBJ2-2; perhaps TRBD1 as D (5 bases). The germline gives CDR1 SGHTA, CDR2 FQGNSA. CDR3 length: 12 residues. The ends were cut back, 1 base at V and 8 bases at J, with 5 bases in the middle. The CDR3 bases are TGTGCCAGCAGCTTAGACAGGGGGGAGCTGTTTTTT. This gives the protein CASSLDRGELFF.

The CDR3 bases are TGTGCCAGCAGTTTAGGGAATTGGCGCAATCAGCCCCAGCATTTT. It translates to CASSLGNWRNQPQHF. The chain joins TRBV28 to TRBJ1-5; D not resolved. CDR1 and CDR2 (germline): MDHEN, SYDVKM. V was shortened by 2 bases and J by 2 bases, with 10 bases between the two germline ends. CDR3 size: 15 residues. The whole variable domain, filled in from reference TRBV28 and TRBJ1-5, reads DVKVTQSSRYLVKRTGEKVFLECVQDMDHENMFWYRQDPGLGLRLIYFSYDVKMKEKGDIPEGYSVSREKKERFSLILESASTNQTSMYLCASSLGNWRNQPQHFGDGTRLSIL.

This clone was seen only a few times. Other DNA sequences in the sample encode the same CDR3. The CDR3 bases are TGTGCCTGGAGAGGACAGCCGAACACTGAAGCTTTCTTT. This sequence encodes CAWRGQPNTEAFF. The chain carries TRBV30 and TRBJ1-1, with D possibly matching TRBD1 (6 bases). The CDR3 runs to 13 residues. Germline V gene sequence: CDR1 GTSNPN, CDR2 SVGIG (reference sequence). The V end lost 3 bases, the J end lost 1 base, and 9 bases lay between the germline ends.

The chain employs TRBV29-1 and TRBJ1-2; TRBD1 aligns across 8 bases. With V trimmed by 1 base and J by 4 bases, 5 bases remained unmatched. Germline V gene lookup returns CDR1 SQVTM and CDR2 ANQGSEA. The CDR3 totals 14 residues. The CDR3 here is CSVEVPTGVYGYTF. CDR3 DNA sequence: TGCAGCGTTGAAGTTCCGACAGGGGTCTATGGCTACACCTTC.